This entry describes one TCR beta chain. This receptor's antigen is unknown. The record has no base qualities; no much larger clone is one base away. Peripheral blood CD8+ and CD4+ T cells from healthy donors, Susac syndrome patients and multiple sclerosis patients were profiled using high-throughput TCR beta sequencing. Susac syndrome patients met recently defined diagnostic criteria for definite or probable disease. CD8+ TEMRA cells were enriched by FACS, while bulk CD8+ and CD4+ T cells were purified by magnetic negative isolation. Blood was drawn into EDTA tubes, processed within 24 hours, and PBMCs were isolated by density gradient centrifugation. PBMCs intended for TCR sequencing were frozen in liquid nitrogen and were later thawed in a 37 degrees C water bath. The sorted or isolated CD4+, CD8+ and CD8+ TEMRA cells had a purity of 90% or higher. RNA was extracted using the RNeasy kit, and roughly 0.45 to 1 ug of the RNA was reverse transcribed with random hexamers. TCR beta CDR3 regions were amplified with the immunoSEQ multiplex PCR assay covering 54 Vbeta and 13 Jbeta segments. Bias from PCR amplification was corrected by using a synthetic template baseline for primer optimization and for computational correction. As for the original processing: Reads were annotated to V, D and J genes according to IMGT and were analyzed with immunoSEQ Analyzer, with only productive sequences retained. To calculate clonality, Shannon entropy was normalized by log2 of the number of productive unique sequences and then subtracted from one. Public and private clones were assessed among the 100 most prevalent clones of each patient and control. Susac-specific clones were defined as absent from healthy and MS cohorts, 800 to 1,200 published viral clones and other ImmuneACCESS disease sequences. The public reads were reprocessed in TCRdb via fastp at Q25 and MiXCR, keeping in-frame beta chains. All rows with the same CDR3 protein become a single entry with the most common DNA and genes. These V and J calls rely on TCRdb rather than the paper's analysis. The sample profile shows about 130,000 distinct CDR3 sequences; about 94% of them were found once. 0.21% of the sample rests with the top ten.

These data come from a study of CD8 T cells in Susac syndrome (dated by TCRdb to about 2019). The study in broad terms: Of the Susac syndrome patients who were sequenced, under ten were in clinical remission while roughly 6 had clinically active disease. Clonality of the CD8+ T cell repertoire was compared between roughly twelve healthy donors, roughly 14 Susac syndrome patients and approximately 16 multiple sclerosis patients. Whether CD8+ T cell activation and differentiation in Susac syndrome was antigen driven was tested using repertoire sequencing. At the time of blood withdrawal, Susac syndrome patients were either therapy-naive, taking corticosteroids (with some also receiving IVIg), or on IVIg alone. The study at large found these results: Under 20 and five Susac-specific public clones were found in the total CD8+ and CD8+ TEMRA repertoires, respectively. The number of individuals in the TCR sequencing and HLA analysis was acknowledged as relatively small. CD8+ repertoires in Susac syndrome showed clonal expansion, which was highest in CD8+ TEMRA cells and was greater in clinically active patients than in remitting patients.

This clonotype was sampled from a human donor with Susac syndrome. Sequences were obtained from CD8+ T cells from PBMCs.

The CDR3 is CASSYMQGPQETQYF. The DNA sequence is TGTGCCAGCAGTTACATGCAGGGACCTCAAGAGACCCAGTACTTC. Recombination linked TRBV6-2 or TRBV6-3 to TRBJ2-5; the D gene could be TRBD1 or TRBD2, each one agreeing over 5 bases. CDR1 MNHEY and CDR2 SVGEGT were looked up in the germline V gene. The junction shows trimming of 2 bases on V and 2 bases on J, plus 12 bases between the germline ends. Inclusive of the bounding cysteine and phenylalanine, the CDR3 is 15 residues long. Only CDR3 DNA remains: 45 bases, in frame from the first base.